Shown below are 11 T cell receptor beta chains from a single sample sequenced in a study of CD8+CD57+ T cells in acquired aplastic anemia (dated by TCRdb to 2016 to 2019). Sequencing was performed on an Illumina HiSeq 2000. Profiling of TCR beta VDJ combinations and CDR3 sequences used genomic DNA as the template. TCRdb took the public reads, trimmed them with fastp at Q25, ran MiXCR for clone calling and kept in-frame beta chains. One record per CDR3 amino acid sequence lists the most common genes and DNA. Here the sample has about 250,000 distinct CDR3 sequences; 47% occur a single time. The ten most abundant clones make up about 8.3% of the sample. Patients chosen for sequencing had shown expansion of CD8+CD57+ cells by flow cytometry. Sequencing input: sorted CD4+, CD8+, or CD8+CD57+ T cells (not recorded which) from PBMCs. All receptors come from a human donor with aplastic anemia.

Many counts were recorded for this clonotype. This chain links TRBV7-6 with TRBJ1-1; no definite D call. This CDR3 is built from 13 residues. Trimming removed 1 base from V and 5 bases from J, with 8 bases in between. Germline V gene lookup returns CDR1 SGHVS and CDR2 FNYEAQ. The CDR3 DNA is TGTGCCAGCAGCTTAGGGGAGAGGACTGAAGCTTTCTTT. Translation gives CASSLGERTEAFF.

Many counts were recorded for this clonotype. The chain uses TRBV7-9 and TRBJ2-7; 10 nucleotides line up with TRBD1. Germline loops: CDR1 SEHNR, CDR2 FQNEAQ (reference sequence). The CDR3 is made up of 15 amino acids. After removal of 4 bases from V and 6 bases from J, the junction contained 9 bases not matched to a gene. CDR3 coding DNA: TGTGCCAGCAGCTCAACCGGGACAGGGGATAGCGAGCAGTACTTC. Amino acids: CASSSTGTGDSEQYF.

The table lists this clonotype with a few counts. V is TRBV9 and J is TRBJ1-2; D possibly corresponds to TRBD1 (5 bases). Trimming took off 0 bases at V and 3 bases at J, with 9 bases between the two ends. The germline CDR1 and CDR2 sequences are SGDLS and YYNGEE. The CDR3 has 14 residues. The CDR3 loop is CASSVGGADYGYTF. In DNA form, the CDR3 reads TGTGCCAGCAGCGTAGGAGGGGCGGACTATGGCTACACCTTC.

This clonotype was seen a handful of times. The chain is built from TRBV2 and TRBJ1-6; the match to TRBD1 covers 8 bases. The germline V gene encodes CDR1 SNHLY and CDR2 FYNNEI. The CDR3 extends over 14 amino acids. V dropped 5 bases and J dropped 10; count of bases not matched to a gene: 7. CDR3 amino acids: CASSSTGGYSPLHF. CDR3 sequence (DNA): TGTGCCAGCAGTTCTACAGGGGGTTACTCACCCCTCCACTTT.

The V gene is TRBV12-3 or TRBV12-4, the J gene TRBJ1-1, with D possibly being TRBD1 (5 bases). The CDR3 is 15 residues long. V lost 4 bases and J 1 base, leaving 13 bases between the germline ends. The chain's CDR3 is CASSYAGTSNTEAFF. The CDR3 DNA reads as TGTGCCAGCAGTTACGCCGGGACGTCGAACACTGAAGCTTTCTTT.

This clonotype was seen repeatedly, ten times or more. The chain is built from TRBV20-1 and TRBJ2-5, with a tentative D call TRBD2 (5 bases). CDR3 length equals 16 residues. V was shortened by 4 bases and J by 0 bases, with 18 bases between the two germline ends. Germline CDR1 is DFQATT and CDR2 is SNEGSKA (reference sequence). CDR3 sequence (DNA): TGCAGTGCTACTCAAGACGAAGCGGTGTACCAAGAGACCCAGTACTTC. Protein product: CSATQDEAVYQETQYF.

This clonotype was seen ten or more times. The rearrangement links TRBV5-6 to TRBJ2-1; 8 bases agree with TRBD2. This CDR3 region has 11 residues. Germline V lookup: CDR1 SGHDT, CDR2 YYEEEE. CDR3 in DNA: TGTGCTACCACTAGCGGCAATGAGCAGTTCTTC. Translating gives CATTSGNEQFF.

This chain connects TRBV19 to TRBJ2-3; the match to TRBD2 covers 9 bases. V gave up 6 bases and J gave up 4 bases; unmatched junction bases: 5. The V gene's germline CDR1 is LNHDA and CDR2 SQIVND (reference sequence). The CDR3 has 14 amino acids. CDR3 in DNA: TGTGCCAGTAGATACGCGGGGGGGGCAGATACGCAGTATTTT. Its protein product is CASRYAGGADTQYF.

The chain combines TRBV20-1 with TRBJ1-1, with 7 nucleotides matching TRBD1. The germline V gene encodes CDR1 DFQATT and CDR2 SNEGSKA (reference sequence). V lost 2 bases to trimming and J lost 3 bases; unmatched junction nucleotides: 6. The CDR3 is 14 residues long. This CDR3 is CSARKTGLDTEAFF. The CDR3 coding sequence is TGCAGTGCTAGAAAGACAGGGTTGGACACTGAAGCTTTCTTT.

This clonotype was seen at least ten times. The chain recombines TRBV14 with TRBJ2-5; 10 nucleotides match TRBD2. Germline trimming cut 4 bases from V and 2 bases from J; bases unmatched to any gene: 4. The CDR3 loop spans 15 amino acids. Germline CDR1 is SGHDN and CDR2 is FVKESK. CDR3 nucleotides: TGTGCCAGCAGCCGATCTAGCGGGGGTCAAGAGACCCAGTACTTC. Translated: CASSRSSGGQETQYF.

The sample holds many counts of this clonotype. The chain joins TRBV30 to TRBJ2-7, with TRBD1 as a possible D gene (6 bases). CDR3 length: 12 amino acids. CDR1 and CDR2 from the germline V gene are GTSNPN and SVGIG (reference sequence). V was cut by 5 bases and J by 4 bases, with 12 bases left in between. The chain's CDR3 is CAWGGQLYEQYF. CDR3 in DNA: TGTGCCTGGGGTGGACAGCTGTACGAGCAGTACTTC.